The present T cell receptor beta chain was sequenced within a study of T cell repertoires in cytomegalovirus infection. Study-wide context: Indications came from public TCR beta signatures; they pointed to CMV infection and to a matching HLA type.

TCRdb fed the reads into MiXCR, producing one record per CDR3 protein. Here the sample spans nearly 650,000 distinct CDR3 sequences, 20% to 25% being singletons. This clonotype was seen at least ten times. Its cognate antigen is unknown. Broader study findings: The ex vivo response showed dominance by HLA-C-restricted CMV-specific TCR beta clonotypes.

There are 16 residues in the CDR3. The germline V gene has CDR1 SGHTA and CDR2 FQGNSA. The V gene end was trimmed by 5 bases and the J gene end by 4 bases; junction bases not matched to a gene: 11. The clonotype originates from a human donor in good health (CMV status not recorded). Some clones in this sample may be carry-over from other donors' samples. This chain uses TRBV7-2 with TRBJ2-7; the match to TRBD1 covers 10 bases. The specimen was CD8+ T cells from PBMCs. The DNA of the CDR3 is TGTGCCAGCAGCACCATAGCCGGGACAGGGGAGTACGAGCAGTACTTC. Its translation: CASSTIAGTGEYEQYF.